These T cell receptor beta chains were read from a single sample in a study of shared clonotypes between healthy human individuals. Libraries were prepared by immunoSEQ multiplex PCR; TCRdb keeps only in-frame clonotypes and omits some of them. Here the sample spans 2 million to 2.5 million clones, about 95% being singletons. Input material: naive CD8+ T cells sorted from blood. The receptors come from a man aged 18 to 30 in good health. The CDR3 runs from the conserved cysteine through the conserved F or W. The D gene is left open where the match is weak. Clone size is shown for a subset of rows, as once, few, many or a class of expanded clone.

v_gene	j_gene	abundance	d_gene	CDR3aa	CDR3nt
TRBV2	TRBJ1-6	-	-	CASSYSTGWNSPLHF	TGTGCCAGCAGCTACTCCACAGGGTGGAATTCACCCCTCCACTTT
TRBV4-1	TRBJ2-1	-	TRBD2	CASSQVYAGGEYNEQFF	TGCGCCAGCAGCCAAGTATACGCGGGGGGTGAATACAATGAGCAGTTCTTC
TRBV19	TRBJ2-7	once	-	CASSPGTGNYEQYF	TGTGCCAGTAGTCCAGGAACAGGAAACTACGAGCAGTACTTC
TRBV6-5	TRBJ2-6	once	TRBD2	CASRLAQSGANVLTF	TGTGCCAGTCGACTAGCGCAGTCTGGGGCCAACGTCCTGACTTTC
TRBV19	TRBJ1-1	once	-	CASSGSVRNTEAFF	TGTGCCAGTAGTGGATCGGTTCGGAACACTGAAGCTTTCTTT
TRBV6-5	TRBJ2-5	-	-	CASSLVPGQETQYF	TGTGCCAGCAGTCTCGTACCAGGGCAAGAGACCCAGTACTTC
TRBV4-3	TRBJ2-1	-	-	CASSPTLWGNWLYNEQFF	TGCGCCAGCAGCCCGACCCTGTGGGGTAATTGGCTGTACAATGAGCAGTTCTTC
TRBV27	TRBJ2-4	-	-	CASSLGWGIQYF	TGTGCCAGCAGTTTGGGATGGGGCATTCAGTACTTC
TRBV18	TRBJ1-6	-	TRBD1	CASSPIPGQGKSPLHF	TGTGCCAGCTCTCCTATTCCGGGACAGGGGAAATCACCCCTCCACTTT
TRBV7-9	TRBJ2-5	-	-	CAQTERETQYF	TGTGCCCAAACCGAGCGGGAGACCCAGTACTTC
TRBV20-1	TRBJ2-3	-	-	CSARGTDTQYF	TGCAGTGCGCGAGGGACAGATACGCAGTATTTT
TRBV13	TRBJ1-2	-	-	CASSLGSGRAQGYGYTF	TGTGCCAGCAGCTTAGGGTCGGGACGTGCCCAGGGCTATGGCTACACCTTC
TRBV28	TRBJ2-2	-	-	CASSLSEAGELFF	TGTGCCAGCAGTTTATCGGAAGCCGGGGAGCTGTTTTTT
TRBV11-1	TRBJ2-1	-	-	CASSPWGAEDEQFF	TGTGCCAGCAGCCCATGGGGAGCCGAGGATGAGCAGTTCTTC
TRBV4-3	TRBJ1-1	-	-	CASSQGFSWATEAFF	TGCGCCAGCAGCCAAGGGTTCTCCTGGGCCACTGAAGCTTTCTTT